These 18 T cell receptor beta chains share one sample of origin, sequenced in a study of early T cells in non-severe SARS-CoV-2 infection. TCRdb re-called the 5' RACE reads through MiXCR, storing one row per CDR3 protein. The table records tens of thousands of distinct CDR3 sequences, 10% to 15% of them present only once. The specimen was whole blood, collected at baseline. The receptor set was obtained from an adult who was a healthcare worker with PCR-confirmed SARS-CoV-2 infection or an uninfected control (not recorded which).

The table lists this clonotype with a few counts. The V call is TRBV12-3 or TRBV12-4, the J call TRBJ2-7; 7 nucleotides agree with TRBD2. After removal of 6 bases from V and 6 bases from J, the junction contained 20 bases not matched to a gene. The CDR3 length is 17 residues. This CDR3 is CASSPSRAGVGPSEQYF. CDR3 in DNA: TGTGCCAGCAGCCCCAGTCGCGCGGGGGTCGGGCCTAGCGAGCAGTACTTC.

A few counts support this clonotype. This chain connects TRBV9 to TRBJ2-7; D remains unclear. The CDR3 contains 12 residues. V gave up 3 bases and J gave up 4 bases, with 8 bases separating them. Germline CDR1 SGDLS, CDR2 YYNGEE. In nucleotides, the CDR3 is TGTGCCAGCAGCGCGTCAGGTTACGAGCAGTACTTC. This gives the protein CASSASGYEQYF.

The rearrangement uses TRBV7-6 and TRBJ2-1; TRBD2 matches at 8 bases. This CDR3 region has 15 residues. Trimming at V came to 3 bases and at J to 8 bases, leaving 9 bases not matched to a gene. Germline CDR1 and CDR2: SGHVS and FNYEAQ. This CDR3 reads CASSLGLVGIDEQFF. Written as DNA, the CDR3 is TGTGCCAGCAGCTTGGGACTAGTCGGGATCGATGAGCAGTTCTTC.

This clonotype was recorded a few times. The chain uses TRBV20-1 and TRBJ2-5, with no clear D. CDR1 DFQATT and CDR2 SNEGSKA come from the germline V gene (reference sequence). V gave up 3 bases and J gave up 2 bases, with 10 bases separating them. The CDR3 totals 13 residues. This chain's CDR3 is CSASGRKQETQYF. DNA for the CDR3: TGCAGTGCTAGCGGGCGAAAGCAAGAGACCCAGTACTTC.

This clonotype was detected many times. The V call is TRBV5-5, the J call TRBJ2-1, with TRBD1 identical over 7 bases. Looked up from germline, CDR1 is SGHKS and CDR2 is YYEKEE (reference sequence). There are 17 residues in the CDR3. The trim removed 0 bases at V and 2 bases at J, leaving 8 bases unmatched. The DNA of the CDR3 is TGTGCCAGCAGCTTGGGGGCAACAGGGGAGACCTACAATGAGCAGTTCTTC. Translated, it gives CASSLGATGETYNEQFF.

This chain connects TRBV10-2 to TRBJ2-2; 9 bases match TRBD1. Trimming cost V 5 bases and J 4 bases; bases outside gene matches: 5. CDR1 WSHSY and CDR2 SAAADI come from the germline V gene. This CDR3 contains 15 residues. Written as DNA, the CDR3 is TGCGCCAGCAGTTCAACAGGGGGCGGCACCGGGGAGCTGTTTTTT. It codes for CASSSTGGGTGELFF.

This chain links TRBV7-2 with TRBJ1-6; TRBD1 matches at 10 bases. Germline CDR1 SGHTA, CDR2 FQGNSA. The J segment lost 10 bases and the V segment lost 6 bases, leaving 9 bases of the junction unmatched. CDR3 length: 15 residues. For the CDR3, the DNA is TGTGCCAGCAGGCAGAGGACAGGGGGACCCTCACCCCTCCACTTT. The encoded protein is CASRQRTGGPSPLHF.

This clonotype came up a few times. The chain uses TRBV11-2 and TRBJ2-7; TRBD2 is a possible D gene (5 bases). V was shortened by 5 bases and J by 3 bases, with 17 bases between the two germline ends. Looked up from germline, CDR1 is SGHAT and CDR2 is FQNNGV. CDR3 length: 15 residues. DNA of the CDR3: TGTGCCAGCAGCGGACTGATTACAGCTAGCTACGAGCAGTACTTC. Its translation: CASSGLITASYEQYF.

This clonotype came up a few times. The chain combines TRBV7-2 with TRBJ1-1; D possibly corresponds to TRBD1 (5 bases). CDR1 SGHTA and CDR2 FQGNSA come from the germline V gene. V was trimmed by 5 bases and J by 4 bases, leaving 11 bases between them. CDR3 length equals 13 residues. CDR3 coding DNA: TGTGCCAGCAGCCGACACCAGGGCACTGAAGCTTTCTTT. This sequence encodes CASSRHQGTEAFF.

As regards this clonotype: The germline gene is not matched at one end of the junction; a read error may be the cause. In DNA, the CDR3 is TGTGCCAACAGCTTTACTTCGGGACGGGGAGACAATGAGCAGTTCTTC. It codes for CANSFTSGRGDNEQFF. The J gene is TRBJ2-1, the V gene TRBV11-2; D possibly matches TRBD1 or TRBD2 (5 bases each). The CDR3 contains 16 residues. Germline-derived CDR1 and CDR2 are SGHAT and FQNNGV. Based on the CDR3 plus reference TRBV11-2 and TRBJ2-1, the full variable domain is EAGVAQSPRYKIIEKRQSVAFWCNPISGHATLYWYQQILGQGPKLLIQFQNNGVVDDSQLPKDRFSAERLKGVDSTLKIQPAKLEDSAVYLCANSFTSGRGDNEQFFGPGTRLTVL.

This clonotype came up many times. This chain uses TRBV18 with TRBJ1-2, with 7 bases that match TRBD1. The germline gives CDR1 KGHSH, CDR2 LQKENI. The CDR3 spans 14 residues. J was trimmed by 12 bases and V by 6 bases; bases with no gene match: 16. In nucleotides, the CDR3 is TGTGCCAGCTCCACCGGTCTGACAGGGAAGGGGAACACCTTC. It translates to CASSTGLTGKGNTF.

In this sample, this clonotype turned up a few times. This chain joins TRBV7-2 and TRBJ1-3; D gene uncertain. This CDR3 spans 14 amino acids. The germline V gene encodes CDR1 SGHTA and CDR2 FQGNSA. V was pared by 1 base and J by 0 bases, with 4 bases between. The CDR3 sequence: CASSLGSSGNTIYF. In DNA, the CDR3 is TGTGCCAGCAGCTTAGGCAGCTCTGGAAACACCATATATTTT.

This clonotype has a handful of counts. This sequence joins TRBV2 and TRBJ1-2; D is perhaps TRBD1 (5 bases). The CDR3 sequence is 13 residues long. The ends were cut back, 8 bases at V and 2 bases at J, with 12 bases in the middle. The germline V gene has CDR1 SNHLY and CDR2 FYNNEI. CDR3 nucleotides: TGTGCCAGCCGCAGGGAAACAAACTATGGCTACACCTTC. It specifies CASRRETNYGYTF.

There are a few counts of this clonotype. The chain links TRBV29-1 to TRBJ1-2, with D possibly matching TRBD1 (5 bases). Trimming left V 2 bases short and J 2 bases short, with 12 bases between. CDR3 length: 14 residues. Germline V CDR1 and CDR2: SQVTM, ANQGSEA. The CDR3 sequence is CSVERQGLNYGYTF. The DNA for the CDR3 is TGCAGCGTTGAACGGCAGGGACTCAACTATGGCTACACCTTC.

This clonotype was counted at least ten times. In DNA form, the CDR3 reads TGTGCCAGCAGCCAAGTCCCGGACACCTCCTACGAGCAGTACTTC. Its translation is CASSQVPDTSYEQYF. J is TRBJ2-7 and V is TRBV4-2; possible D gene TRBD1, 5 bases. The V end lost 1 base, the J end lost 0 bases, and 10 bases lay between the germline ends. The CDR3 covers 15 residues. Germline assignment: CDR1 LGHNA and CDR2 YNFKEQ.

A few counts support this clonotype. A read error may produce the germline difference seen at one junction end. The chain recombines TRBV6-2 or TRBV6-3 with TRBJ2-7; TRBD2 might be the D (6 bases). This CDR3 has 16 amino acids. The germline gives CDR1 MNHEY, CDR2 SVGEGT. The CDR3 sequence is CASSYSAPAGPYEQYF. The DNA for the CDR3 is TGTGCCAGCAGCTACTCCGCCCCGGCGGGGCCCTACGAGCAGTACTTC.

V and J are TRBV6-6 and TRBJ2-5; TRBD1 matches 10 bases. Germline CDR1 and CDR2: MNHNY and SVGAGI (reference sequence). This CDR3 region has 15 residues. Trimming removed 4 bases from V and 2 bases from J; junction bases left unmatched: 4. The CDR3 protein is CASSSPGQGQETQYF. The CDR3 DNA sequence: TGTGCCAGCAGTTCCCCGGGACAGGGGCAAGAGACCCAGTACTTC.

The J gene is TRBJ2-7, the V gene TRBV28; D possibly corresponds to TRBD1 (5 bases). The germline V and J ends were trimmed by 4 bases and 2 bases, with 21 bases remaining between them. Germline V lookup: CDR1 MDHEN, CDR2 SYDVKM. The CDR3 runs 17 residues. CDR3: CASSSLYFRVQAYEQYF. The DNA for the CDR3 is TGTGCCAGCAGTTCCCTATATTTCAGGGTACAAGCCTACGAGCAGTACTTC.